Sequencing of this TCR beta chain was carried out in a study of neurological immune-mediated disorders. V lost 8 bases and J 5 bases, leaving 18 bases between the germline ends. The germline V gene encodes CDR1 MNHEY and CDR2 SVGEGT. The CDR3 has 14 residues. In its sample, this clonotype ranks as medium-sized. Via MiXCR, TCRdb re-called the 5' RACE reads, giving one row per CDR3 protein. The table records 35,000 or so distinct CDR3 sequences, over 12% of them present only once. The chain carries TRBV6-2 or TRBV6-3 and TRBJ2-5; no clear D gene. The receptor comes from a woman aged 45 to 65 with HTLV-1-associated myelopathy (HAM/TSP). The sequenced sample consisted of PBMCs. The CDR3 region has the DNA TGTGCCAGCCAGTTACGGTGGGCCGGGGAGACCCAGTACTTC. The encoded protein is CASQLRWAGETQYF.